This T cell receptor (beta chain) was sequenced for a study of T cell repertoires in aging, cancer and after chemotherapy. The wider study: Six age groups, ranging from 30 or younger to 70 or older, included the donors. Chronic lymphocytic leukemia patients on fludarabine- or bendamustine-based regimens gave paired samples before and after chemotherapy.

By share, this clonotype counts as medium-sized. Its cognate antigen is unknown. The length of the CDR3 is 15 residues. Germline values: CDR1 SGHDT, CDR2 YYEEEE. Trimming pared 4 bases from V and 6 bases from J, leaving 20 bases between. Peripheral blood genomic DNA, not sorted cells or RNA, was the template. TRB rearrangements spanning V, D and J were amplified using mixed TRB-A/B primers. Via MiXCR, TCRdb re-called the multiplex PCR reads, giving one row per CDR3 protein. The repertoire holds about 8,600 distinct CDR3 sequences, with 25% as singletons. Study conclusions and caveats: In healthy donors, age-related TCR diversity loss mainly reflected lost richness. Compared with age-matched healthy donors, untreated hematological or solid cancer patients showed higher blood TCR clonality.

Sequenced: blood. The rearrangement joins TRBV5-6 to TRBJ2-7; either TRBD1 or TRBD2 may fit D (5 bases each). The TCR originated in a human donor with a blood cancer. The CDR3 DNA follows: TGTGCCAGCAGCCCCAGGTACGTGGTGAGGGGCGAGCAGTACTTC. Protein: CASSPRYVVRGEQYF.